These T cell receptor beta chains were read from a single sample in a study of blood T cell repertoires in COVID-19. Produced via immunoSEQ multiplex PCR; TCRdb's table is partial and in-frame only. The sample includes about 250,000 clones, roughly 88% of them seen just once. The material sequenced was peripheral blood. These receptors all come from a woman in her 40s who had recovered from COVID-19. The conserved cysteine and the conserved F or W are not part of the CDR3 here.

cdr3_aa	v_call	j_call
ASSTGLARGNEQF	TRBV19	TRBJ2-1
ASSYPRTSGTAGTDTQY	TRBV6-2/TRBV6-3	TRBJ2-3
ASSRQGGETQY	TRBV6-5	TRBJ2-5
ASSYAGYNEQF	TRBV6-2/TRBV6-3	TRBJ2-1
ASSLGGGPANEQY	TRBV9	TRBJ2-7
ASSAPGLTDTQY	TRBV4-1	TRBJ2-3
ATSAHGTGINEQF	TRBV24-1	TRBJ2-1
ASSRGTGELF	TRBV27	TRBJ2-2
SVDGWGQTSYEQY	TRBV29-1	TRBJ2-7
AISAGLDSKDTQY	TRBV10-3	TRBJ2-3
ASSTGASYEQY	TRBV12-3/TRBV12-4	TRBJ2-7
ASSLQGATGNTIY	TRBV5-5	TRBJ1-3
AWKLSLNTGELF	TRBV30	TRBJ2-2
ASSEWDSSYEQY	TRBV9	TRBJ2-7
ASSFDRSSYEQY	TRBV5-4	TRBJ2-7
ASSLGRENYGYT	TRBV7-3	TRBJ1-2
ASIRTRADTEAF	TRBV11-2	TRBJ1-1
ASSDQLRTGGLLYSNQPQH	TRBV2	TRBJ1-5
ASSSRGSAGNTIY	TRBV7-2	TRBJ1-3
ASSTRDRVTGANVLT	TRBV5-1	TRBJ2-6
ASSPWWTGSFNEKLF	TRBV27	TRBJ1-4
ASSLFQGDDEQF	TRBV7-6	TRBJ2-1
ASSLDGGAGGGTDTQY	TRBV11-2	TRBJ2-3
AIQTGLAGYEQY	TRBV28	TRBJ2-7
ASSYSRGPPPYGYT	TRBV6-5	TRBJ1-2
ASSLTGTGKETQY	TRBV6-5	TRBJ2-5
AGDYRVPDSGNTIY	TRBV10-1	TRBJ1-3
ASSVAGQPYNEQF	TRBV9	TRBJ2-1
ASSYVWGRGNEQF	TRBV19	TRBJ2-1
ASSPRGGATNEKLF	TRBV7-2	TRBJ1-4
ASSLRDRGRSGANVLT	TRBV3-1/TRBV3-2	TRBJ2-6
ASSLEEKLF	TRBV28	TRBJ1-4
ASSQDGQSSYEQY	TRBV4-2	TRBJ2-7
ASSQVLGGRPTYEQY	TRBV3-1/TRBV3-2	TRBJ2-7
ASSNVRVDGNTIY	TRBV2	TRBJ1-3
ASSTYSNPGEKLF	TRBV19	TRBJ1-4
ASSLAGTSGSSAYEQY	TRBV7-2	TRBJ2-7
ASSLGLAGDYNEQF	TRBV11-2	TRBJ2-1
ASSGWGPDEQY	TRBV7-9	TRBJ2-7
ASSLTSGSYEQY	TRBV5-1	TRBJ2-7
ASSLVNRGSYEQY	TRBV5-6	TRBJ2-7
ASSPPGTGRGQTQY	TRBV18	TRBJ2-5
ASSSQGGPYNEQF	TRBV7-2	TRBJ2-1
ASHSSSEQY	TRBV5-4	TRBJ2-7